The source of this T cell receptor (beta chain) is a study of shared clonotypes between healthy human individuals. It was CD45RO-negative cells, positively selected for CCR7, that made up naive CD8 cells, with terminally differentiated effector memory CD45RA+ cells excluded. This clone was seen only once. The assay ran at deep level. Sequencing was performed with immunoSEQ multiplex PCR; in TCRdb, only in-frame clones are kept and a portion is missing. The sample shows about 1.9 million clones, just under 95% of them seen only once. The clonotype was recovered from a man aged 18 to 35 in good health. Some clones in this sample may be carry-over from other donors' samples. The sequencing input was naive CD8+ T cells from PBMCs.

CDR3 nucleotides: TGTGCCAGCAGCCAAGAAACGGGACTAGCGGGCTCCTACGAGCAGTACTTC. The encoded protein is CASSQETGLAGSYEQYF. The chain links TRBV4-2 to TRBJ2-7; 12 bases fit TRBD2. There are 17 residues in the CDR3. V shed 0 bases, J shed 0 bases, and the junction held 3 bases outside the gene matches. The germline gives CDR1 LGHNA, CDR2 YNFKEQ.